These T cell receptor beta chains were read from a single sample in a study of cytomegalovirus exposure and HLA in healthy donors. The repertoire was sequenced with immunoSEQ multiplex PCR; TCRdb's copy has only in-frame clones and lacks some. The sample includes some 190,000 clones, roughly four fifths of them seen just once. Sequenced sample: PBMCs. Receptors were obtained from a man aged 18 to 29 in good health and CMV-seronegative. Both conserved end residues are part of each CDR3. Each record gives: D gene, V gene, J gene, clone size, CDR3 protein, CDR3 DNA. D genes are given only for firm matches. Expanded clones are given a class, and other clones once, few, many or no size at all.

d_call: TRBD1; v_call: TRBV5-1; j_call: TRBJ2-7; clone_size: -; cdr3_aa: CASSLAGDRGGEQYF; cdr3_nt: TGCGCCAGCAGCTTGGCCGGGGACAGGGGGGGGGAGCAGTACTTC
d_call: TRBD2; v_call: TRBV6-1; j_call: TRBJ2-2; clone_size: -; cdr3_aa: CASKSGGAGTGELFF; cdr3_nt: TGTGCCAGCAAGAGCGGGGGGGCCGGCACCGGGGAGCTGTTTTTT
d_call: TRBD2; v_call: TRBV5-1; j_call: TRBJ2-7; clone_size: -; cdr3_aa: CASSWGASGSYEQYF; cdr3_nt: TGCGCCAGCAGCTGGGGGGCTAGCGGGTCCTACGAGCAGTACTTC
d_call: -; v_call: TRBV11-2; j_call: TRBJ1-1; clone_size: -; cdr3_aa: CASTFAGAGGRAFF; cdr3_nt: TGTGCCAGCACCTTTGCGGGGGCCGGGGGGCGGGCTTTCTTT
d_call: -; v_call: TRBV5-1; j_call: TRBJ2-3; clone_size: -; cdr3_aa: CASIPPGGDTQYF; cdr3_nt: TGCGCCAGCATCCCGCCCGGGGGAGATACGCAGTATTTT
d_call: -; v_call: TRBV14; j_call: TRBJ1-6; clone_size: few; cdr3_aa: CASSQGGPRTPLHF; cdr3_nt: TGTGCCAGCAGCCAAGGAGGGCCTCGGACACCCCTCCACTTT
d_call: -; v_call: TRBV15; j_call: TRBJ1-1; clone_size: -; cdr3_aa: CATSRDLQGGTEAFF; cdr3_nt: TGTGCCACCAGCAGAGATCTCCAAGGCGGCACTGAAGCTTTCTTT
d_call: -; v_call: TRBV5-1; j_call: TRBJ2-7; clone_size: -; cdr3_aa: CASSTTGAGTYEQYF; cdr3_nt: TGCGCCAGCAGCACAACAGGGGCGGGGACCTACGAGCAGTACTTC
d_call: -; v_call: TRBV19; j_call: TRBJ1-4; clone_size: -; cdr3_aa: CATLGRATNEKLFF; cdr3_nt: TGTGCCACCCTGGGCAGGGCAACTAATGAAAAACTGTTTTTT
d_call: TRBD2; v_call: TRBV11-2; j_call: TRBJ2-1; clone_size: -; cdr3_aa: CASGAGGTYNEQFF; cdr3_nt: TGTGCCAGCGGAGCGGGAGGTACCTACAATGAGCAGTTCTTC
d_call: -; v_call: TRBV9; j_call: TRBJ1-5; clone_size: -; cdr3_aa: CASSVGQNNQPQHF; cdr3_nt: TGTGCCAGCAGCGTAGGCCAGAATAATCAGCCCCAGCATTTT
d_call: -; v_call: TRBV5-4; j_call: TRBJ1-2; clone_size: -; cdr3_aa: CASSLDPAWGYTF; cdr3_nt: TGTGCCAGCAGCTTGGACCCCGCGTGGGGCTACACCTTC
d_call: TRBD2; v_call: TRBV6-5; j_call: TRBJ2-1; clone_size: -; cdr3_aa: CASRGRLAGVNEQFF; cdr3_nt: TGTGCCAGCAGAGGTAGACTAGCGGGGGTCAATGAGCAGTTCTTC
d_call: TRBD1; v_call: TRBV6-1; j_call: TRBJ1-2; clone_size: -; cdr3_aa: CASSVQGADGYTF; cdr3_nt: TGTGCCAGCAGTGTTCAGGGGGCAGATGGCTACACCTTC
d_call: TRBD1; v_call: TRBV7-9; j_call: TRBJ2-7; clone_size: -; cdr3_aa: CASSPMILDRHEHREQYF; cdr3_nt: TGTGCCAGCAGCCCCATGATATTGGACAGGCACGAACACCGCGAGCAGTACTTC